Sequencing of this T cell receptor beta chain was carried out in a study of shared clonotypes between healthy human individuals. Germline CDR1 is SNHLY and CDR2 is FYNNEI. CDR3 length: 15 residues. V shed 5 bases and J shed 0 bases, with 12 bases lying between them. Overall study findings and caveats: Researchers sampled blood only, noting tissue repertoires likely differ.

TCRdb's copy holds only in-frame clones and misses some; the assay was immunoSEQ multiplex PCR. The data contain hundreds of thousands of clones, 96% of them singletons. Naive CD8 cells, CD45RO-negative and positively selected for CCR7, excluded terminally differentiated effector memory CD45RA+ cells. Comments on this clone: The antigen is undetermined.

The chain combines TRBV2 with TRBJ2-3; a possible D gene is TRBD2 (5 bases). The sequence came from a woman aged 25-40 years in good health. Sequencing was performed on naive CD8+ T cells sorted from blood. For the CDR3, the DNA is TGTGCCAGCAGTAACGGACTGGCTAGCACAGATACGCAGTATTTT. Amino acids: CASSNGLASTDTQYF.